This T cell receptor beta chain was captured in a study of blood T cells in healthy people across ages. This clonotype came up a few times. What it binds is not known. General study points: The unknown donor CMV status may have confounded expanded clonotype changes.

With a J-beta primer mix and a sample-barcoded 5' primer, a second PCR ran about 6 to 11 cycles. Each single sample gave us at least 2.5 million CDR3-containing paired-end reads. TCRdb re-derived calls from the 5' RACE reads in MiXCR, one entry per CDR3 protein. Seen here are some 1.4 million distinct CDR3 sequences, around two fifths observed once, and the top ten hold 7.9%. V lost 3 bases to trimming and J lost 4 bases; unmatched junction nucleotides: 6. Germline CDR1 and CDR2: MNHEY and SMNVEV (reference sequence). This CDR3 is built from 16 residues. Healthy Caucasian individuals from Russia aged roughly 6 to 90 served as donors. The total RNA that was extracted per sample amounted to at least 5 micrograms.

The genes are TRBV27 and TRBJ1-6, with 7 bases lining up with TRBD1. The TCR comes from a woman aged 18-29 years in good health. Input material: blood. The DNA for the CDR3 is TGTGCCAGCAGTTTCACCGGGACAGCGTATAATTCACCCCTCCACTTT. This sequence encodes CASSFTGTAYNSPLHF.